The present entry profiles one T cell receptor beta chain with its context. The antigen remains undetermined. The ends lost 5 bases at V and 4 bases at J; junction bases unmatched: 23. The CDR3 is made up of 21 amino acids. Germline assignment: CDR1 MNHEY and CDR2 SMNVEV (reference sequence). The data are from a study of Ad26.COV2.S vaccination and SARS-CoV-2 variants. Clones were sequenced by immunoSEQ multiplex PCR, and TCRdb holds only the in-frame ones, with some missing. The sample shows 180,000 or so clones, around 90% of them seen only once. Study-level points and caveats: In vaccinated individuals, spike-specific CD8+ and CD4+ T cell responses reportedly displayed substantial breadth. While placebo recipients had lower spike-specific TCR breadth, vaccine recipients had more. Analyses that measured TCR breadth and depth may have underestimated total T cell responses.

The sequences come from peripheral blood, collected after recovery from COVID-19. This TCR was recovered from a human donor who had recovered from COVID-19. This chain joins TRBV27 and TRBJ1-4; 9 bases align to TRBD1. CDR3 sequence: CASSQIPPLRDRASHNEKLFF. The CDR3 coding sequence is TGTGCCAGCAGTCAAATACCCCCTCTCCGGGACAGGGCCTCTCATAATGAAAAACTGTTTTTT.